A selection of T cell receptor beta chains follows, all from one sample in a study of shared clonotypes between healthy human individuals. Repertoires were generated with immunoSEQ multiplex PCR, while TCRdb's copy carries only in-frame clones and drops some. This table holds 2 million to 2.5 million clones, about 95% found once. Sequencing was performed on naive CD8+ T cells sorted from blood. These receptor sequences come from a man younger than 30 in good health. The CDR3 runs from the conserved cysteine through the conserved F or W. The D gene is left open where the match is weak. Not all rows give a size; the values are once, few, many and, for expanded clones, a class.

>TRBV4-1|.|once|TRBJ1-1
CASSQNSQGGEAFF
TGCGCCAGCAGCCAAAACAGCCAAGGGGGTGAAGCTTTCTTT
>TRBV6-5|.|.|TRBJ1-2
CASSYSGLGTGGYTF
TGTGCCAGCAGTTACTCGGGACTGGGAACGGGTGGCTACACCTTC
>TRBV11-2|.|.|TRBJ2-7
CASSLVDLLYEQYF
TGTGCCAGCAGCTTAGTCGATTTGCTCTACGAGCAGTACTTC
>TRBV4-1|.|.|TRBJ2-7
CASSQEGTTYYEQYF
TGCGCCAGCAGCCAAGAGGGTACCACCTACTACGAGCAGTACTTC
>TRBV13|.|.|TRBJ1-6
CASSSEGTGGYNSPLHF
TGTGCCAGCAGCTCTGAGGGGACCGGAGGTTATAATTCACCCCTCCACTTT
>TRBV27|TRBD2|once|TRBJ2-7
CASSPLAGTPSYEQYF
TGTGCCAGCAGCCCGTTAGCGGGGACCCCCTCCTACGAGCAGTACTTC
>TRBV15|.|.|TRBJ2-3
CATSRERTMGTDTQYF
TGTGCCACCAGCAGAGAGAGGACCATGGGCACAGATACGCAGTATTTT
>TRBV9|.|.|TRBJ2-3
CASSVGSPGGTDTQYF
TGTGCCAGCAGCGTAGGGTCTCCCGGGGGCACAGATACGCAGTATTTT
>TRBV4-1|.|.|TRBJ2-7
CASSQGGDGTYEQYF
TGCGCCAGCAGCCAAGGGGGGGACGGCACCTACGAGCAGTACTTC
>TRBV6-5|TRBD2|.|TRBJ2-5
CASSLGLEETQYF
TGTGCCAGCAGTCTAGGACTAGAAGAGACCCAGTACTTC
>TRBV4-3|.|.|TRBJ2-7
CASSQSRTGYEQYF
TGCGCCAGCAGCCAATCACGGACCGGCTACGAGCAGTACTTC
>TRBV19|.|.|TRBJ1-5
CASSTQGYNQPQHF
TGTGCCAGTAGTACACAGGGATACAATCAGCCCCAGCATTTT
>TRBV10-2|.|.|TRBJ2-7
CASSEGVFYEQYF
TGCGCCAGCAGTGAGGGAGTCTTCTACGAGCAGTACTTC
>TRBV18|.|.|TRBJ2-4
CASSPTDLAKNIQYF
TGTGCCAGCTCACCCACAGACCTAGCCAAAAACATTCAGTACTTC
>TRBV28|TRBD1|.|TRBJ2-7
CASSQTGTAYEQYF
TGTGCCAGCAGTCAAACCGGGACAGCCTACGAGCAGTACTTC
>TRBV4-1|.|.|TRBJ2-1
CASSPTGSHYNEQFF
TGCGCCAGCAGCCCCACAGGTTCCCACTACAATGAGCAGTTCTTC
>TRBV7-9|.|.|TRBJ2-1
CASSLAAGSYNEQFF
TGTGCCAGCAGCTTAGCGGCCGGAAGCTACAATGAGCAGTTCTTC
>TRBV4-1|.|.|TRBJ2-3
CASSQRLSWTDTQYF
TGCGCCAGCAGCCAACGGCTTTCCTGGACAGATACGCAGTATTTT
>TRBV28|TRBD1|once|TRBJ1-1
CASSPDRGEAFF
TGTGCCAGCAGTCCAGACAGGGGGGAAGCTTTCTTT
>TRBV7-9|TRBD1|.|TRBJ2-7
CASSSVDRGPYEQYF
TGTGCCAGCAGCTCGGTGGACAGGGGTCCCTACGAGCAGTACTTC
>TRBV4-1|TRBD2|.|TRBJ2-1
CASSQVRLAGAPRQFF
TGCGCCAGCAGCCAAGTTCGACTAGCGGGGGCCCCACGGCAGTTCTTC
>TRBV13|.|.|TRBJ2-5
CASSLGLQETQYF
TGTGCCAGCAGCTTGGGCCTCCAAGAGACCCAGTACTTC
>TRBV7-9|TRBD1|.|TRBJ2-2
CASSHAPGQGARNTGELFF
TGTGCCAGCAGTCATGCCCCGGGACAGGGGGCGCGAAACACCGGGGAGCTGTTTTTT
>TRBV19|.|.|TRBJ2-7
CASSIGSPYEQYF
TGTGCCAGTAGTATAGGCAGTCCCTACGAGCAGTACTTC
>TRBV13|.|.|TRBJ1-2
CASSSGGTNYGYTF
TGTGCCAGCAGCTCTGGGGGGACTAACTATGGCTACACCTTC
>TRBV20-1|.|.|TRBJ1-2
CTGGDGYTF
TGCACCGGAGGGGACGGCTACACCTTC
>TRBV19|TRBD1|.|TRBJ2-2
CASSIGQGAGELFF
TGTGCCAGTAGTATAGGACAGGGGGCCGGGGAGCTGTTTTTT
>TRBV5-1|TRBD2|.|TRBJ2-1
CASSPGTSGNEQFF
TGCGCCAGCAGTCCCGGGACTAGCGGCAATGAGCAGTTCTTC
>TRBV27|TRBD2|.|TRBJ2-1
CASSLPGTSVEQFF
TGTGCCAGCAGCTTACCCGGGACTAGCGTTGAGCAGTTCTTC
>TRBV9|.|.|TRBJ1-3
CASSVAGGPGNTIYF
TGTGCCAGCAGCGTAGCTGGGGGACCTGGAAACACCATATATTTT
>TRBV30|.|.|TRBJ1-1
CAWMGDSLLAMNTEAFF
TGTGCCTGGATGGGAGACAGTTTACTAGCTATGAACACTGAAGCTTTCTTT